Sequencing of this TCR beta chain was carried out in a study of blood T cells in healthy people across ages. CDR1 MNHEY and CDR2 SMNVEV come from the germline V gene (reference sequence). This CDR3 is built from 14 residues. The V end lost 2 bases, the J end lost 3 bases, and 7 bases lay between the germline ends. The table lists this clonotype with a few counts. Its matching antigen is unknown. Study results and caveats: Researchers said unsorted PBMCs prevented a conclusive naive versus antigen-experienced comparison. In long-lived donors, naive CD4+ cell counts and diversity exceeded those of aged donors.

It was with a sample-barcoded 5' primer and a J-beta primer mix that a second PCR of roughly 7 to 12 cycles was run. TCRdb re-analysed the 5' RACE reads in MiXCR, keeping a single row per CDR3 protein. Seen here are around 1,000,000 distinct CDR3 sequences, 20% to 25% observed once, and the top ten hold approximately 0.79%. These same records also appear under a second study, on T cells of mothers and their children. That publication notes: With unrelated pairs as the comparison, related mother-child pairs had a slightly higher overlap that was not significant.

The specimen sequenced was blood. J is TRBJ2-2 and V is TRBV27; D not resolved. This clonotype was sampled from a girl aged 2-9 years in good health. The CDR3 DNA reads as TGTGCCAGCAGTTTAATCGGCGACACCGGGGAGCTGTTTTTT. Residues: CASSLIGDTGELFF.